The clone carrying this TCR beta chain has just a few counts. The sample is drawn from a study of cytomegalovirus exposure and HLA in healthy donors. Donors came from a validation cohort of over a hundred subjects, distinct from the first 666-subject cohort. Germline lookup yields CDR1 SGHRS and CDR2 YFSETQ. V lost 0 bases and J 6 bases, leaving 16 bases between the germline ends. CDR3 size: 15 residues. Sequencing used immunoSEQ multiplex PCR; TCRdb keeps in-frame clones, though not all of them. The sample lists tens of thousands of clones, 70% to 90% seen once, with roughly 1.2% in the top ten. The J gene is TRBJ2-7, the V gene TRBV5-1, with D hard to call. This sequence was found in a woman under 30 in good health and CMV-seronegative. The sequencing sample was made of PBMCs. The CDR3 protein is CASSLAFLPVGEQYF. CDR3 nucleotides: TGCGCCAGCAGCTTGGCCTTTCTACCCGTCGGCGAGCAGTACTTC.